This T cell receptor (beta chain) was profiled in a study of T-cell memory formation after mild COVID-19. Looking at the study overall: TCR clusters mostly belonged to single donors.

TCRdb recomputed calls from the 5' RACE reads with MiXCR, one row per CDR3 protein. This sample has about 180,000 distinct CDR3 sequences, with around 18% found just once. This clonotype was detected many times. The antigen is unknown. Study-level results: Mostly located in CM and EM were contracting CD4+ clones, with contracting CD8+ clones located in EMRA. A second wave of clones peaked on day 37, and their SARS-CoV-2 specificity went unconfirmed. Memory sampled before infection contained some responding clones, suggesting cross-reactive memory joined.

Trimming removed 1 base from V and 4 bases from J; junction bases left unmatched: 1. Germline V gene sequence: CDR1 SGHVS, CDR2 FNYEAQ. The CDR3 totals 15 residues. The TCR originated in a young man who had mild COVID-19 (a few samples of this study predate the infection). Cell type and time point are not known. The sample comprised PBMCs or a T cell subset sorted from them (not recorded which). This chain uses TRBV7-6 with TRBJ1-6, with TRBD1 identical over 7 bases. The CDR3 spells CASSLGQGYNSPLHF. CDR3 DNA: TGTGCCAGCAGCTTAGGACAGGGTTATAATTCACCCCTCCACTTT.